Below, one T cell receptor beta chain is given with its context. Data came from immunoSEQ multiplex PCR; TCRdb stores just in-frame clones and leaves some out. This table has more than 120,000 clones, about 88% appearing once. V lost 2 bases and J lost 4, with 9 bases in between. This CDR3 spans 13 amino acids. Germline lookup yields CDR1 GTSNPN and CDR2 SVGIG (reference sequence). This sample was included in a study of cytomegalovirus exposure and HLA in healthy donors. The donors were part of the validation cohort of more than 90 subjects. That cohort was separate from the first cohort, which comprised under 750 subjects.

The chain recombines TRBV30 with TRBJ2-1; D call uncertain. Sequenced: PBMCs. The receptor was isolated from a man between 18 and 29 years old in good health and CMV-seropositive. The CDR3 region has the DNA TGTGCCTGGAGTTTGGCGGAGTACAATGAGCAGTTCTTC. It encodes CAWSLAEYNEQFF.